This note documents a single T cell receptor (beta chain) sequence. The method was immunoSEQ multiplex PCR; TCRdb's version includes in-frame clones alone and lacks a portion of them. In the table there are around 4,100 clones, 86% of which are singletons. This sample was taken from a study of immune evolution from preneoplasia to lung adenocarcinoma. As for the study in general: HLA loss of heterozygosity: 5.5% to 8.5% AIS, more than 14% MIA, about 31% ADC, none AAH.

Patients had resection in Japan or China between about 2013 and 2017. Each case's diagnosis was confirmed by two pathologists on H&E. Trimming shortened V by 4 bases and J by 1 base, and 9 bases separated the two germline ends. The CDR3 consists of 14 residues. CDR1 and CDR2 (germline): SGDLS, YYNGEE. The chain links TRBV9 to TRBJ1-5; a possible D gene is TRBD1 (5 bases). The sequenced sample consisted of FFPE minimally invasive lung adenocarcinoma tissue. This TCR was recovered from a donor at least 70 years old with lung adenocarcinoma. The CDR3 DNA reads TGTGCCAGCAGCCTGGGGGGAAGCAATCAGCCCCAGCATTTT. Translated, it gives CASSLGGSNQPQHF.